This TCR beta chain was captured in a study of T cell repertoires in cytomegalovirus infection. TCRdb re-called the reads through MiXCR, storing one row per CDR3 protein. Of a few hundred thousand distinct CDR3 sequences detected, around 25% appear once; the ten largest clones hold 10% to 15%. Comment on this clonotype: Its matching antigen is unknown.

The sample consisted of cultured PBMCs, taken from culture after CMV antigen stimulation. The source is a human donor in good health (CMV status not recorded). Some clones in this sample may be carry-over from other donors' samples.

The CDR3 spells CASSQDGQGEGYTF. DNA for the CDR3: TGTGCCAGCAGCCAAGATGGGCAGGGTGAAGGCTACACCTTC. V is TRBV4-2 and J is TRBJ1-2, with D tentatively TRBD1 (5 bases). From germline, CDR1 is LGHNA and CDR2 YNFKEQ. CDR3 length equals 14 residues. Trimming removed 0 bases at V and 8 bases at J, with 13 bases between.